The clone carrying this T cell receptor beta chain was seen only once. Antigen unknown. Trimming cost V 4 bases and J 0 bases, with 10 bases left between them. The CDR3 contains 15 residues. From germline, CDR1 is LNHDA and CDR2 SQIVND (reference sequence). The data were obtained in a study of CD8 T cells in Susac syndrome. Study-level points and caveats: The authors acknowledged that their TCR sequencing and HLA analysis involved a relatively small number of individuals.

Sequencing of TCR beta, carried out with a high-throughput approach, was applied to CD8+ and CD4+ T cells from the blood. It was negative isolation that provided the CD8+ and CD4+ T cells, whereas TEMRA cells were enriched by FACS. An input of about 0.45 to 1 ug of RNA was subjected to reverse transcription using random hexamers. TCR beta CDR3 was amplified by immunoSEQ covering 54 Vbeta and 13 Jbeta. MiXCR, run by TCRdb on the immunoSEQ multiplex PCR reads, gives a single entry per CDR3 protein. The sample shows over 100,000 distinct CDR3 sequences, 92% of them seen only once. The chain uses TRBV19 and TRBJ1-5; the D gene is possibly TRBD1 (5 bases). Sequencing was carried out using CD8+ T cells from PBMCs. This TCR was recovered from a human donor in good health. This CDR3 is CASSTRTPSNQPQHF. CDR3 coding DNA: TGTGCCAGTAGTACCAGGACACCTAGCAATCAGCCCCAGCATTTT.